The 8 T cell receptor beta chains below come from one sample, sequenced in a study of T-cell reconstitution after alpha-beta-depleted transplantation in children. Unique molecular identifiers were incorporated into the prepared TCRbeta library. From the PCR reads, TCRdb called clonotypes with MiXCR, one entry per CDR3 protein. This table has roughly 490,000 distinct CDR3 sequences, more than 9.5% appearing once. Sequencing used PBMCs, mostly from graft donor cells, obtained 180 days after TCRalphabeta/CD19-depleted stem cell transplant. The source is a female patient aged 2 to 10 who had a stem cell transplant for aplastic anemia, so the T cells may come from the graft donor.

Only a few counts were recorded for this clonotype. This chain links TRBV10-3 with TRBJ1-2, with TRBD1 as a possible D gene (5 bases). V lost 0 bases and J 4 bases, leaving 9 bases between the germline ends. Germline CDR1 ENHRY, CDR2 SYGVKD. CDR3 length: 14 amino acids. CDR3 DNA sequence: TGTGCCATCAGTGAGTCCAGGGAGTCCTATGGCTACACCTTC. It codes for CAISESRESYGYTF.

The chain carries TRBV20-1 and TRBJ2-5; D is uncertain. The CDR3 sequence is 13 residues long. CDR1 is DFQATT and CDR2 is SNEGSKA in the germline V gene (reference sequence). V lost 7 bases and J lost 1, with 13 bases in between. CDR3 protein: CSGVVRPQETQYF. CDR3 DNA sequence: TGCAGTGGGGTCGTAAGACCCCAAGAGACCCAGTACTTC.

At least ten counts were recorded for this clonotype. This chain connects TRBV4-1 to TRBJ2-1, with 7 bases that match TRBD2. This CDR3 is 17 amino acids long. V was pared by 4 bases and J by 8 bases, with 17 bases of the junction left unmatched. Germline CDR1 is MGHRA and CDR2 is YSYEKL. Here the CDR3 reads CASSLQTNAGASHEQFF. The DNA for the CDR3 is TGCGCCAGCAGCCTCCAGACGAACGCGGGAGCCTCCCATGAGCAGTTCTTC.

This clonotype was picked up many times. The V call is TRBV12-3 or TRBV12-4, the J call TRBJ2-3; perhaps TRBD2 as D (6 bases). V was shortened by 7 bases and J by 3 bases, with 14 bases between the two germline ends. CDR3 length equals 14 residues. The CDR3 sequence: CASTLGGSTDTQYF. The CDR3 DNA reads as TGTGCCAGCACCCTGGGGGGTAGTACAGATACGCAGTATTTT.

Here the CDR3 reads CSASPLARGSNEQFF. The CDR3 DNA reads as TGCAGTGCTTCCCCACTAGCGAGGGGCTCCAATGAGCAGTTCTTC. The chain couples TRBV20-1 to TRBJ2-1, with 7 positions matching TRBD2. The CDR3 contains 15 residues. CDR1 is DFQATT and CDR2 is SNEGSKA in the germline V gene (reference sequence). V lost 5 bases to trimming and J lost 6 bases; unmatched junction nucleotides: 13.

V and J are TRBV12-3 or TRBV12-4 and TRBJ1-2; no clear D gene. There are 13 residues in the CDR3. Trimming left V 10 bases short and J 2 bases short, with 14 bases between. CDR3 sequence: CATNLGQNYGYTF. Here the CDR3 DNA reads TGTGCCACCAACCTCGGGCAGAACTATGGCTACACCTTC.

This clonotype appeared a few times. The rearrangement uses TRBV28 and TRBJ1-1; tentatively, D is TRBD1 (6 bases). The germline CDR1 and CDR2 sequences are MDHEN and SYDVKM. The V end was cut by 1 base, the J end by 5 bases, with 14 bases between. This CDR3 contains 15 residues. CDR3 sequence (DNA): TGTGCCAGCAGTTTATTCCCTACAGGGAAAACTGAAGCTTTCTTT. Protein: CASSLFPTGKTEAFF.

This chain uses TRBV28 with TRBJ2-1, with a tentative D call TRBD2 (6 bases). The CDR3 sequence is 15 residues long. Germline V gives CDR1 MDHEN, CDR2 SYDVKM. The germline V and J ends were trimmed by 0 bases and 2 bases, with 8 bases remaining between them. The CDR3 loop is CASSLWGGAYNEQFF. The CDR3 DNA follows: TGTGCCAGCAGTTTATGGGGGGGTGCCTACAATGAGCAGTTCTTC.